What follows are 22 T cell receptor beta chains derived from one specimen sequenced in a study of T cell responses to AZD1222 COVID-19 vaccine. The table came from immunoSEQ multiplex PCR; TCRdb's copy has only in-frame clones and leaves some out. The repertoire holds some 130,000 clones, approximately 91% seen once, with 1.5% to 2% in the top ten. Specimen: peripheral blood, collected 28 days after the second AZD1222 dose. These receptor sequences come from an adult who received the AZD1222 COVID-19 vaccine.

The V gene is TRBV7-9, the J gene TRBJ2-1; D not resolved. CDR1 SEHNR and CDR2 FQNEAQ come from the germline V gene (reference sequence). Deletions cut 11 bases from V and 4 bases from J, with 15 bases between. The CDR3 has 13 amino acids. CDR3 coding DNA: TGTGCCCGTTACAAGGGTCCATACAATGAGCAGTTCTTC. It encodes CARYKGPYNEQFF. The whole variable domain, filled in from reference TRBV7-9 and TRBJ2-1, reads DTGVSQNPRHKITKRGQNVTFRCDPISEHNRLYWYRQTLGQGPEFLTYFQNEAQLEKSRLLSDRFSAERPKGSFSTLEIQRTEQGDSAMYLCARYKGPYNEQFFGPGTRLTVL.

The rearrangement uses TRBV28 and TRBJ1-2; TRBD1 is a possible D gene (6 bases). The germline CDR1 and CDR2 sequences are MDHEN and SYDVKM. Between the trimmed V and J ends, which lost 3 bases and 4 bases, there was a span of 15 bases. The CDR3 is 15 amino acids. In DNA, the CDR3 is TGTGCCAGCAGTTTGCATGCAGGGGAGAGCTATGGCTACACCTTC. It is translated as CASSLHAGESYGYTF.

This chain joins TRBV5-4 and TRBJ2-1, with D possibly being TRBD1 (6 bases). The CDR3 totals 14 residues. Germline CDR1 and CDR2: SGHNT and YYREEE (reference sequence). V lost 2 bases, J lost 6 bases, and 12 bases lay in between. CDR3 protein: CASSLTGRSNEQFF. The DNA for the CDR3 is TGTGCCAGCAGCTTAACAGGGAGAAGCAATGAGCAGTTCTTC. Full variable domain (rest looked up from reference TRBV5-4 and TRBJ2-1): ETGVTQSPTHLIKTRGQQVTLRCSSQSGHNTVSWYQQALGQGPQFIFQYYREEENGRGNFPPRFSGLQFPNYSSELNVNALELDDSALYLCASSLTGRSNEQFFGPGTRLTVL.

The genes are TRBV3-1 (or the pseudogene TRBV3-2) and TRBJ1-5; D gene unclear. V lost 0 bases and J 2 bases, leaving 14 bases between the germline ends. The CDR3 covers 17 residues. Germline loops: CDR1 LGHDT, CDR2 YNNKEL (reference sequence). Here the CDR3 DNA reads TGTGCCAGCAGCCAAGATAACTTTCCCACAGGCAATCAGCCCCAGCATTTT. As protein: CASSQDNFPTGNQPQHF.

The rearrangement joins TRBV18 to TRBJ2-3; D possibly corresponds to TRBD2 (6 bases). In germline, CDR1 is KGHSH, CDR2 LQKENI. Trimming removed 2 bases at V and 0 bases at J, with 12 bases between. This CDR3 spans 16 amino acids. The CDR3 DNA reads as TGTGCCAGCTCACCAGTCGACGGGACTAGCACAGATACGCAGTATTTT. Protein product: CASSPVDGTSTDTQYF.

CDR3 DNA: TGTGCCAGCAGCTTAGTTTTTCTAGCGGTGCTGTCGGATACGCAGTATTTT. This encodes CASSLVFLAVLSDTQYF. The J gene is TRBJ2-3, the V gene TRBV7-2; TRBD2 aligns across 7 bases. The CDR3 contains 17 residues. Germline V gene data show CDR1 as SGHTA and CDR2 as FQGNSA. After removal of 1 base from V and 6 bases from J, the junction contained 13 bases not matched to a gene.

Points on this clone: Other DNA sequences in this sample translate to the same CDR3. This chain uses TRBV30 with TRBJ1-5; 10 nucleotides agree with TRBD1. Germline loops: CDR1 GTSNPN, CDR2 SVGIG (reference sequence). The length of the CDR3 is 13 residues. V lost 1 base, J lost 6 bases, and 0 bases stayed unmatched. CDR3 loop: CAWSGTGGQPQHF. CDR3 coding DNA: TGTGCCTGGAGTGGGACAGGGGGTCAGCCCCAGCATTTT.

The V gene is TRBV6-1, the J gene TRBJ1-2; TRBD1 matches at 10 bases. The J segment lost 3 bases and the V segment lost 3 bases, leaving 4 bases of the junction unmatched. Germline loops: CDR1 MNHNS, CDR2 SASEGT. The CDR3 contains 15 residues. As DNA, the CDR3 is TGTGCCAGCAGTGACACAGGGACAGGGGACTATGGCTACACCTTC. It codes for CASSDTGTGDYGYTF.

The chain recombines TRBV2 with TRBJ1-2, with a weak D call TRBD1 (6 bases). CDR1 SNHLY and CDR2 FYNNEI come from the germline V gene. V lost 7 bases and J 5 bases, leaving 14 bases between the germline ends. The CDR3 runs 13 residues. The CDR3: CASTGQTPYGYTF. The CDR3 DNA sequence: TGTGCCAGCACAGGACAGACGCCTTATGGCTACACCTTC.

This clone was recorded once. The genes are TRBV20-1 and TRBJ1-1; unclear D gene. Germline V gene sequence: CDR1 DFQATT, CDR2 SNEGSKA (reference sequence). V was trimmed by 6 bases and J by 0 bases, leaving 5 bases between them. The CDR3 contains 11 residues. The chain's CDR3 is CSAGMNTEAFF. The CDR3 bases are TGCAGTGCAGGGATGAACACTGAAGCTTTCTTT.

The chain carries TRBV6-1 and TRBJ1-5; the D is unclear. Germline CDR1 MNHNS, CDR2 SASEGT. CDR3 length: 12 residues. Trimming cost V 1 base and J 11 bases, with 9 bases left between them. CDR3 residues: CASSEDQKAQHF. CDR3 coding DNA: TGTGCCAGCAGTGAAGATCAAAAGGCCCAGCATTTT.

This clone was observed a single time. The chain uses TRBV6-5 and TRBJ1-4, with D perhaps TRBD1 (5 bases). V lost 0 bases and J 7 bases, leaving 12 bases between the germline ends. Germline V gene sequence: CDR1 MNHEY, CDR2 SVGAGI. The CDR3 covers 15 residues. The CDR3 loop is CASSYSMGVGEKLFF. The CDR3 DNA reads as TGTGCCAGCAGTTACTCTATGGGGGTGGGTGAAAAACTGTTTTTT.

The chain uses TRBV12-3 or TRBV12-4 and TRBJ1-6, with no clear D. This CDR3 spans 12 amino acids. V was shortened by 0 bases and J by 10 bases, with 4 bases between the two germline ends. CDR3 nucleotides: TGTGCCAGCAGTTTAGCGGGGTCACCCCTCCACTTT. It codes for CASSLAGSPLHF.

The chain has TRBV2 and TRBJ2-5, with 7 positions matching TRBD1. J was trimmed by 5 bases and V by 0 bases; bases with no gene match: 9. Germline values: CDR1 SNHLY, CDR2 FYNNEI. The CDR3 length is 16 residues. CDR3 DNA: TGTGCCAGCAGTGAAGCCGGGCAGGGGGTTGGTGAGACCCAGTACTTC. Translating it yields CASSEAGQGVGETQYF.

The CDR3 nucleotides are TGTGCCAGCAGCCGGGGGGAAAAACTGTTTTTT. It codes for CASSRGEKLFF. The chain links TRBV3-1 (or the pseudogene TRBV3-2) to TRBJ1-4; possibly TRBD1 for D (5 bases). CDR3 length: 11 residues. The V end was cut by 4 bases, the J end by 8 bases, with 5 bases between. Germline V lookup: CDR1 LGHDT, CDR2 YNNKEL (reference sequence).

This clone was detected once. The chain employs TRBV7-3 and TRBJ2-5, with 8 nucleotides matching TRBD2. Germline V lookup: CDR1 SGHTA, CDR2 FQGTGA. Losses at the gene ends were 2 bases for V and 5 bases for J; bases not matched to a gene: 4. This CDR3 is 14 amino acids long. The CDR3 protein is CASSLAGGRETQYF. The CDR3 DNA reads TGTGCCAGCAGCTTAGCGGGAGGAAGGGAGACCCAGTACTTC.

V gene TRBV5-6 combines with J gene TRBJ1-1; maybe TRBD1 (5 bases). Germline CDR1 SGHDT, CDR2 YYEEEE. The CDR3 length is 13 residues. Trimming took off 4 bases at V and 5 bases at J, with 12 bases between the two ends. The DNA for the CDR3 is TGTGCCAGCAGCACGGGTGGGGGAACTGAAGCTTTCTTT. Translation: CASSTGGGTEAFF. The entire variable domain, with the rest obtained from reference TRBV5-6 and TRBJ1-1, is as follows: DAGVTQSPTHLIKTRGQQVTLRCSPKSGHDTVSWYQQALGQGPQFIFQYYEEEERQRGNFPDRFSGHQFPNYSSELNVNALLLGDSALYLCASSTGGGTEAFFGQGTRLTVV.

V and J are TRBV3-1 (or the pseudogene TRBV3-2) and TRBJ2-1, with TRBD2 identical over 14 bases. V dropped 4 bases and J dropped 10; count of bases not matched to a gene: 6. Germline V gene data show CDR1 as LGHDT and CDR2 as YNNKEL (reference sequence). The length of the CDR3 is 15 residues. CDR3 nucleotide sequence: TGTGCCAGCAGCCTGACTAGCGGGGGGGCCTTCGAGCAGTTCTTC. The encoded protein is CASSLTSGGAFEQFF.

The gene calls are TRBV5-5 and TRBJ1-2; 9 bases are a match to TRBD1. This CDR3 comprises 13 residues. V shed 4 bases, J shed 10 bases, and the junction held 8 bases outside the gene matches. Germline lookup yields CDR1 SGHKS and CDR2 YYEKEE (reference sequence). CDR3 residues: CASSRGTGTPYTF. The DNA for the CDR3 is TGTGCCAGCAGCAGAGGGACAGGGACCCCCTACACCTTC.

The chain has TRBV25-1 and TRBJ1-4; unclear D gene. Trimming took 5 bases from V and 0 from J, leaving 10 bases between them. Germline values: CDR1 MGHDK, CDR2 SYGVNS. This CDR3 has 15 amino acids. CDR3 nucleotides: TGTGCCAGCAGTCCTCGGACCCCAACTAATGAAAAACTGTTTTTT. Translation: CASSPRTPTNEKLFF.

The rearrangement uses TRBV5-1 and TRBJ1-2, with TRBD1 as a possible D gene (6 bases). The CDR3 contains 15 residues. Germline CDR1 is SGHRS and CDR2 is YFSETQ. Trimming left V 0 bases short and J 5 bases short, with 14 bases between. CDR3 DNA sequence: TGCGCCAGCAGCTTGGACTCTGACAGGCGGTATGGCTACACCTTC. Translating gives CASSLDSDRRYGYTF. The full variable domain, completed using reference TRBV5-1 and TRBJ1-2, is KAGVTQTPRYLIKTRGQQVTLSCSPISGHRSVSWYQQTPGQGLQFLFEYFSETQRNKGNFPGRFSGRQFSNSRSEMNVSTLELGDSALYLCASSLDSDRRYGYTFGSGTRLTVV.

V and J are TRBV5-1 and TRBJ1-1; a weak D match, TRBD1 (5 bases). Germline CDR1 is SGHRS and CDR2 is YFSETQ. V was pared by 2 bases and J by 0 bases, with 14 bases between. CDR3 size: 16 residues. For the CDR3, the DNA is TGCGCCAGCAGCTTAGGTCAGGGCCTGTTGAACACTGAAGCTTTCTTT. It yields the protein CASSLGQGLLNTEAFF.